These T cell receptor beta chains were read from a single sample in a study of CD8 T cells in Susac syndrome. TCRdb reprocessed the immunoSEQ multiplex PCR reads via MiXCR and lists one record per CDR3 protein. The data hold 150,000 to 200,000 distinct CDR3 sequences, with roughly 95% observed a single time. The source material was CD4+ T cells from PBMCs. Receptors were obtained from a human donor in good health. Both conserved end residues are part of each CDR3. The order of the fields is J gene, D gene, clone size, V gene, CDR3 DNA, CDR3 protein. The D gene is left open where the match is weak. The size field is filled for only some rows; it gives once, few, many or a size class.

J: TRBJ2-5
D: TRBD1
size: .
V: TRBV20-1
DNA: TGCAGTGCTAGTCCGGGACAGGGAGAGACCCAGTACTTC
CDR3: CSASPGQGETQYF

J: TRBJ2-1
D: .
size: .
V: TRBV18
DNA: TGTGCCAGCTCACCAACTAGCTCCTCCTACAATGAGCAGTTCTTC
CDR3: CASSPTSSSYNEQFF

J: TRBJ2-1
D: .
size: .
V: TRBV20-1
DNA: TGCAGTGCTAGAGATCGGGGGAGCTCCTACAATGAGCAGTTCTTC
CDR3: CSARDRGSSYNEQFF

J: TRBJ2-7
D: .
size: .
V: TRBV7-2
DNA: TGTGCCAGCAGCTTGACCATAGCTGCAAGCTCCTACGAGCAGTACTTC
CDR3: CASSLTIAASSYEQYF

J: TRBJ1-1
D: .
size: .
V: TRBV3-1
DNA: TGTGCCAGCAGCCCTCTCAAAACCGGCTTCAGTCAAGCTTTCTTT
CDR3: CASSPLKTGFSQAFF

J: TRBJ2-7
D: TRBD2
size: .
V: TRBV20-1
DNA: TGCAGTGCTAGAGTCTTTAGCGGGGAAAGCTCCTACGAGCAGTACTTC
CDR3: CSARVFSGESSYEQYF

J: TRBJ1-5
D: TRBD1
size: few
V: TRBV18
DNA: TGTGCCAGCTCACCTGGGACAGGTTCCAATCAGCCCCAGCATTTT
CDR3: CASSPGTGSNQPQHF

J: TRBJ2-1
D: TRBD2
size: .
V: TRBV28
DNA: TGTGCCAGCAGTTTACCCCCGGGAGGGGCCAATGAGCAGTTCTTC
CDR3: CASSLPPGGANEQFF

J: TRBJ2-7
D: TRBD2
size: .
V: TRBV9
DNA: TGTGCCTCGTCCGGACTAGCGGGCCCCTACGAGCAGTACTTC
CDR3: CASSGLAGPYEQYF

J: TRBJ1-1
D: TRBD1
size: .
V: TRBV29-1
DNA: TGCAGTGGTAGGGACAGGGTGAACACTGAAGCTTTCTTT
CDR3: CSGRDRVNTEAFF

J: TRBJ1-5
D: .
size: .
V: TRBV4-3
DNA: TGCGCCAGCAGCCAAAATTTGCGGTGGGGCAATCAGCCCCAGCATTTT
CDR3: CASSQNLRWGNQPQHF

J: TRBJ2-3
D: TRBD2
size: .
V: TRBV30
DNA: TGTGCCTGGAAACTAGCGGGAGGCCCTGGTACGCAGTATTTT
CDR3: CAWKLAGGPGTQYF

J: TRBJ2-7
D: .
size: .
V: TRBV28
DNA: TGTGCCAGCAGTCCCCCGAAAGGGGTTGCTTCCGAGCAGTACTTC
CDR3: CASSPPKGVASEQYF

J: TRBJ1-1
D: .
size: few
V: TRBV29-1
DNA: TGCAGCGTTGAAAGGGCGTTGAACACTGAAGCTTTCTTT
CDR3: CSVERALNTEAFF

J: TRBJ1-2
D: .
size: .
V: TRBV20-1
DNA: TGCAGTGCTAGAGCCCCCACCGGCTACACCTTC
CDR3: CSARAPTGYTF

J: TRBJ2-7
D: .
size: .
V: TRBV24-1
DNA: TGTGCCACCAGTGACTCACGACACGGGACACAAGGCGTGCAGTACTTC
CDR3: CATSDSRHGTQGVQYF

J: TRBJ2-1
D: TRBD2
size: .
V: TRBV29-1
DNA: TGCAGCGTTGGGGGCGGGAGGTTCAATGAGCAGTTCTTC
CDR3: CSVGGGRFNEQFF

J: TRBJ2-7
D: .
size: once
V: TRBV30
DNA: TGTGCCTGGCGTCAGGCGGGGTCCGAGCAGTACTTC
CDR3: CAWRQAGSEQYF

J: TRBJ2-5
D: .
size: .
V: TRBV7-8
DNA: TGTGCCAGCAGTACTCGGGACGGGACCCAGTACTTC
CDR3: CASSTRDGTQYF

J: TRBJ2-7
D: TRBD2
size: .
V: TRBV24-1
DNA: TGTGCCACCAGCGATACTAGCGGGAGTGGGTCCTACGAGCAGTACTTC
CDR3: CATSDTSGSGSYEQYF

J: TRBJ1-2
D: .
size: .
V: TRBV23-1
DNA: TGCGCCAGCAGTCAATGTGTAACAGGGCATGGCTACACCTTC
CDR3: CASSQCVTGHGYTF

J: TRBJ2-2
D: TRBD2
size: few
V: TRBV6-1
DNA: TGTGCCAGCAGTTCCCGGGAGGCCGGGGAGCTGTTTTTT
CDR3: CASSSREAGELFF

J: TRBJ2-7
D: .
size: .
V: TRBV20-1
DNA: TGCAGTGCTAGGCGAGGGACCGAGCAGTACTTC
CDR3: CSARRGTEQYF

J: TRBJ1-2
D: .
size: .
V: TRBV20-1
DNA: TGCAGTGCTAGATCTAGCCAGGCTATCTATGGCTACACCTTC
CDR3: CSARSSQAIYGYTF

J: TRBJ1-1
D: .
size: few
V: TRBV7-9
DNA: TGTGCCAGCAGTCGGAGGGGTGGCACTGAAGCTTTCTTT
CDR3: CASSRRGGTEAFF

J: TRBJ1-2
D: .
size: .
V: TRBV20-1
DNA: TGCAGTGCTAGGGGGGATGTCTTCTATGGCTACACCTTC
CDR3: CSARGDVFYGYTF

J: TRBJ2-5
D: .
size: .
V: TRBV9
DNA: TGTGCCAGCAGCGTAGGGACAGTACAAGAGACCCAGTACTTC
CDR3: CASSVGTVQETQYF

J: TRBJ2-5
D: .
size: .
V: TRBV5-1
DNA: TGCGCCAGCAGCGGCTCGACACAACAAGAGACCCAGTACTTC
CDR3: CASSGSTQQETQYF

J: TRBJ2-2
D: .
size: .
V: TRBV5-1
DNA: TGCGCCAGCAGCCCCCTCGGGAACACCGGGGAGCTGTTTTTT
CDR3: CASSPLGNTGELFF

J: TRBJ2-5
D: .
size: .
V: TRBV3-1
DNA: TGTGCCAGCAGCCAACAGACAGGCCCCCAAGAGACCCAGTACTTC
CDR3: CASSQQTGPQETQYF

J: TRBJ1-1
D: .
size: .
V: TRBV27
DNA: TGTGCCAGCAGTTTACTGTCGGGCAGGTCAAGAACTGAAGCTTTCTTT
CDR3: CASSLLSGRSRTEAFF

J: TRBJ2-5
D: .
size: .
V: TRBV7-2
DNA: TGTGCCAGCAGCCTAACTAGGGTAGAGACCCAGTACTTC
CDR3: CASSLTRVETQYF

J: TRBJ2-7
D: .
size: .
V: TRBV3-1
DNA: TGTGCCAGCAGCCCCTTTGCCAGGGGTTACTACGAGCAGTACTTC
CDR3: CASSPFARGYYEQYF

J: TRBJ1-4
D: .
size: .
V: TRBV12-3/TRBV12-4
DNA: TGTGCCAGCAGAAAAGGGGAAGCAACTAATGAAAAACTGTTTTTT
CDR3: CASRKGEATNEKLFF

J: TRBJ2-1
D: TRBD2
size: .
V: TRBV24-1
DNA: TGTGCCGTCGGCGGGACTAGCGGACACAATGAGCAGTTCTTC
CDR3: CAVGGTSGHNEQFF

J: TRBJ1-5
D: .
size: .
V: TRBV29-1
DNA: TGCAGCGCCCAGGGTTACAATCAGCCCCAGCATTTT
CDR3: CSAQGYNQPQHF

J: TRBJ2-7
D: .
size: .
V: TRBV25-1
DNA: TGTGCCAGCAGGGACCTCCTTTGGGAGCAGTACTTC
CDR3: CASRDLLWEQYF

J: TRBJ2-1
D: .
size: .
V: TRBV30
DNA: TGTGCCTGGAGTGGCGGAACCCTATACAATGAGCAGTTCTTC
CDR3: CAWSGGTLYNEQFF

J: TRBJ2-2
D: .
size: .
V: TRBV11-2
DNA: TGTGCCAGCAGCTTAACCCTTAAGGGGGAGCTGTTTTTT
CDR3: CASSLTLKGELFF

J: TRBJ2-5
D: .
size: .
V: TRBV30
DNA: TGTGCCTGGAGCCGACGACAGAAAGAGACCCAGTACTTC
CDR3: CAWSRRQKETQYF